This TCR beta chain was recovered during a study of OX40 agonist ivuxolimab in advanced cancers. To note about this clone: Its antigen is not identified.

Germline V gives CDR1 LNHDA, CDR2 SQIVND (reference sequence). V was shortened by 1 base and J by 6 bases, with 7 bases between the two germline ends. The CDR3 runs to 12 residues. Study-level findings and limits: Antigen specificity was not determined for the expanded peripheral T cells. At doses 0.1 to 3.0 mg/kg, CD4+ and CD8+ clones expanded.

Clones were sequenced by immunoSEQ multiplex PCR, and TCRdb holds only the in-frame ones, with some missing. The table has fewer than 95,000 clones, roughly 85% seen once; the top ten hold approximately 0.6%. The TCR comes from an adult with an advanced solid tumor such as melanoma, head and neck, liver or kidney cancer. The sample here was CD4+ or CD8+ T cells sorted from blood, taken in a trial of the OX40 agonist ivuxolimab. V usage is TRBV19 and J usage is TRBJ2-7; possible D gene TRBD2, 5 bases. CDR3 coding DNA: TGTGCCAGTAGTATAGGGAGGCGCGAGCAGTACTTC. The encoded protein is CASSIGRREQYF.